Below, 5 T cell receptor beta chains from the same sample are listed, as sequenced in a study of blood T cell repertoires in COVID-19. Some clones are missing from TCRdb's copy, which holds only in-frame ones; the method was immunoSEQ multiplex PCR. The table has some 47,000 clones, roughly 80% seen once. Sequencing used peripheral blood. The receptors here all came from a human donor in a cohort sampled during active COVID-19.

The V and J genes are TRBV7-9 and TRBJ1-4; 7 bases are shared with TRBD1. The CDR3 loop spans 13 amino acids. Germline CDR1 SEHNR, CDR2 FQNEAQ (reference sequence). With 4 bases clipped from V and 5 bases from J, the junction kept 1 base outside the gene matches. The DNA for the CDR3 is TGTGCCAGCAGCTCGACAGGGAATGAAAAACTGTTTTTT. Translating gives CASSSTGNEKLFF.

Only a few counts were recorded for this clone. V gene TRBV6-6 combines with J gene TRBJ2-3; 10 bases line up with TRBD1. The CDR3 is made up of 15 amino acids. The V and J ends lost 7 bases and 1 base, in that order; junction bases with no gene match: 5. Germline-derived CDR1 and CDR2 are MNHNY and SVGAGI (reference sequence). This CDR3 is CASTWTGGGTDTQYF. The CDR3 coding sequence is TGTGCCAGCACCTGGACAGGGGGAGGCACAGATACGCAGTATTTT.

This chain links TRBV24-1 with TRBJ1-1; D possibly corresponds to TRBD1 (5 bases). Trimming stripped 3 bases from V and 11 bases from J, with 12 bases between. The CDR3 sequence is 12 residues long. Germline V gene data show CDR1 as KGHDR and CDR2 as SFDVKD. The CDR3 loop is CATSDGVGVAFF. Here the CDR3 DNA reads TGTGCCACCAGTGATGGGGTAGGGGTGGCTTTCTTT.

The chain couples TRBV21-1 to TRBJ1-5; TRBD1 was called by the table and not checked on the DNA. TRBV21-1 is reported as a pseudogene. This CDR3 contains 15 residues. The DNA of the CDR3 is TGTGCCAGCAGCAACAGGGGGCCCCGCTATCAGCCCCAGCATTTT. The encoded protein is CASSNRGPRYQPQHF.

The chain combines TRBV28 with TRBJ1-5, with D possibly TRBD1 on 5 matching bases. The CDR3 covers 16 residues. Germline-derived CDR1 and CDR2 are MDHEN and SYDVKM. V dropped 3 bases and J dropped 2 bases, with 14 bases sitting between them. This CDR3 is CASSLRGGGGNQPQHF. The CDR3 DNA reads as TGTGCCAGCAGTTTGCGTGGGGGAGGGGGCAATCAGCCCCAGCATTTT.